This T cell receptor (beta chain) emerged from a study of cytotoxic CD8 clonotypes in ibrutinib-treated CLL. As for the study in general: Researchers reported 11 relapsed/refractory and 15 treatment-naive patients, under 18 of them IGHV unmutated. Findings and caveats of the study: Increased clonality at ibrutinib response gave way to a return toward baseline at progression.

Clones were sequenced by immunoSEQ multiplex PCR, and TCRdb holds only the in-frame ones, with some missing. Of over 75,000 clones in the sample, around four fifths were seen once. A word on this clone: Its antigen is not identified.

Germline V gives CDR1 SGHRS, CDR2 YFSETQ. Losses at the gene ends were 4 bases for V and 2 bases for J; bases not matched to a gene: 4. There are 14 residues in the CDR3. This TCR was sampled from a human donor with chronic lymphocytic leukemia. This sequence joins TRBV5-1 and TRBJ2-3; 7 nucleotides match TRBD1. Sequencing used PBMCs, obtained after 12 months of ibrutinib treatment. CDR3 DNA: TGCGCCAGCAGCCAGGGGGTCTACACAGATACGCAGTATTTT. Encoded protein: CASSQGVYTDTQYF.